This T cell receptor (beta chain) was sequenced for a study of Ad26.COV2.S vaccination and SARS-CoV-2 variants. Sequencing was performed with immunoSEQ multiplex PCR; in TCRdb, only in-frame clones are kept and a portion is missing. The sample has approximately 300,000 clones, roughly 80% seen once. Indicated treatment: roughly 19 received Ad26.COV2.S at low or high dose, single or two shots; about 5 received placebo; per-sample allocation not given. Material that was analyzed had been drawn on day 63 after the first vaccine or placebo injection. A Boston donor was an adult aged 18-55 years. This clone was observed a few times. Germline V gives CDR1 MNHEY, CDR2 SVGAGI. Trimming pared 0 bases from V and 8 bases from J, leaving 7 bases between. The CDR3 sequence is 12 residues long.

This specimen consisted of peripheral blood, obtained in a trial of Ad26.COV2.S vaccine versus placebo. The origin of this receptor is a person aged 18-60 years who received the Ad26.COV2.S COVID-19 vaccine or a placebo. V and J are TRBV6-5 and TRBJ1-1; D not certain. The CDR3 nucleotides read TGTGCCAGCAGTTACTCAGTAACAGAAGCTTTCTTT. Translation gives CASSYSVTEAFF.